The rows below give T cell receptor beta chains drawn from one sample of a study of long-term antiretroviral therapy in people with HIV. Assay: immunoSEQ multiplex PCR; the TCRdb copy retains only in-frame clones and omits some. The sample yields 26,000 or so clones, approximately 86% seen once. This specimen was unsorted PBMCs, taken 1.9 years after starting antiretroviral therapy. These receptors all stem from a woman aged 30 to 39 with HIV. Each CDR3 is given with its conserved first and last residue. Each record gives: clone size, V gene, D gene, J gene, CDR3 DNA, CDR3 protein. A D gene is named only where the DNA matches it firmly. Size is stated for part of the rows, as once, few or many counts, or as a class when the clone is expanded.

NA	TRBV6-1	TRBD1	TRBJ2-4	TGTGCCAGCAGGACCGGGACAGCAGCCAAAAACATTCAGTACTTC	CASRTGTAAKNIQYF
NA	TRBV27	TRBD1	TRBJ1-1	TGTGCCAGCAGTTTCCAACAGGGGTTGAACACTGAAGCTTTCTTT	CASSFQQGLNTEAFF
once	TRBV5-1	NA	TRBJ2-1	TGCGCCAGCCGGTTGGGGCCCTCTGAATTGAATGAGCAGTTCTTC	CASRLGPSELNEQFF
NA	TRBV2	TRBD1	TRBJ1-5	TGTGCCAGCAGTGTGGGGACAGGAGCCCTTAGTCAGCCCCAGCATTTT	CASSVGTGALSQPQHF
NA	TRBV6-1	NA	TRBJ1-3	TGTGCCAGCAGCGAGGCTGGAAACACCATATATTTT	CASSEAGNTIYF
NA	TRBV5-4	NA	TRBJ2-5	TGTGCCAGCTTCTCTCAGAAGGCAGGGGAGACCCAGTACTTC	CASFSQKAGETQYF
NA	TRBV5-4	NA	TRBJ2-5	TGTGCCAGCAGCTTGGGTGGCAGGGCAATGGAGACCCAGTACTTC	CASSLGGRAMETQYF
NA	TRBV9	TRBD2	TRBJ2-3	TGTGCCAGCAGCAGGACTAGCGGCACAGATACGCAGTATTTT	CASSRTSGTDTQYF
NA	TRBV18	NA	TRBJ1-6	TGTGCCAGCTCACCACCTCAGGGGATTAATTCACCCCTCCACTTT	CASSPPQGINSPLHF
NA	TRBV5-1	TRBD2	TRBJ2-1	TGCGCCAGCAGAGGAGCGGGACCCTTCTACAATGAGCAGTTCTTC	CASRGAGPFYNEQFF
NA	TRBV28	TRBD1	TRBJ1-2	TGTGCCAGCAGTTTGGGGACAGGGGGCGCTCACTATGGCTACACCTTC	CASSLGTGGAHYGYTF
NA	TRBV7-9	NA	TRBJ1-5	TGTGCCAGCAGTCCTTCTGGAGGAGGTCAGCCCCAGCATTTT	CASSPSGGGQPQHF
once	TRBV10-3	TRBD1	TRBJ2-5	TGTGCCATCAGTGAGTCGTCAGGGGGCTGGGAGACCCAGTACTTC	CAISESSGGWETQYF
NA	TRBV27	NA	TRBJ2-1	TGTGCCAGCAGTTACGGAGCCTACAATGAGCAGTTCTTC	CASSYGAYNEQFF
NA	TRBV7-3	NA	TRBJ1-1	TGTGCCAGCAGCTTATCGCAGAACACTGAAGCTTTCTTT	CASSLSQNTEAFF
NA	TRBV4-1	NA	TRBJ1-3	TGCGCCAGCAGCCAAGTGGGGCAGGCTGGAAACACCATATATTTT	CASSQVGQAGNTIYF
NA	TRBV5-1	NA	TRBJ1-4	TGCGCCAGCAGCCAGGGGAGGGGGAGTAGCGAAAAACTGTTTTTT	CASSQGRGSSEKLFF
NA	TRBV6-5	NA	TRBJ1-1	TGTGCCAGCCACACCCGGACCGGAAAGTTAGCTTTCTTT	CASHTRTGKLAFF
NA	TRBV11-3	NA	TRBJ1-1	TGTGCCAGCAGCCCAAACGCAGGAACTGAAGCTTTCTTT	CASSPNAGTEAFF
NA	TRBV2	TRBD1	TRBJ1-4	TGTGCCAGCAGTGTTGAAAGGACAGGGGTTCCTAATGAAAAACTGTTTTTT	CASSVERTGVPNEKLFF
NA	TRBV19	NA	TRBJ2-1	TGTGCCAGTAGTTCTCCGGGACTCCAAAACAATGAGCAGTTCTTC	CASSSPGLQNNEQFF
NA	TRBV2	TRBD1	TRBJ1-2	TGTGCCAGCAGGCAGGGACAGGGGCACGGCTACACCTTC	CASRQGQGHGYTF
NA	TRBV2	NA	TRBJ2-1	TGTGCCAGCAGTTATTGGGCGGTGGGAAATGAGCAGTTCTTC	CASSYWAVGNEQFF
NA	TRBV9	TRBD2	TRBJ2-6	TGTGCCAGCAGCGCCGGACTAGCGGGGGAAGTTGGGGCCAACGTCCTGACTTTC	CASSAGLAGEVGANVLTF
NA	TRBV19	TRBD1	TRBJ1-2	TGTGCCAGTAGCCGCGGGACAGTCTATGGCTACACCTTC	CASSRGTVYGYTF
NA	TRBV4-2	NA	TRBJ2-5	TGTGCCAGCAGCCAAGCGACAGGTGCCCAAGAGACCCAGTACTTC	CASSQATGAQETQYF
NA	TRBV9	TRBD2	TRBJ2-4	TGTGCCAGCAGCGTGGGAGGAGGGAGGGACGGGAATATAAACATTCAGTACTTC	CASSVGGGRDGNINIQYF
NA	TRBV21-1	NA	TRBJ2-3	TGTGCCTTAAAACGGGGGCGAGGAGATACGCAGTATTTT	CALKRGRGDTQYF
NA	TRBV7-2	NA	TRBJ2-2	TGTGCCAGCAGCTTAAGGACAATGAACACCGGGGAGCTGTTTTTT	CASSLRTMNTGELFF
NA	TRBV11-1	NA	TRBJ1-3	TGTGCCAGCAGCTTTCGGACTGCTGGAAACACCATATATTTT	CASSFRTAGNTIYF
NA	TRBV9	NA	TRBJ1-1	TGTGCCAGCAGCGTAGCCGGCCGGGGAGGCACTGAAGCTTTCTTT	CASSVAGRGGTEAFF
once	TRBV2	TRBD1	TRBJ2-7	TGTGCCAGCAGTGTTAGAGGGGGCCCATACGAGCAGTACTTC	CASSVRGGPYEQYF
NA	TRBV5-1	TRBD1	TRBJ1-1	TGCGCCAGCAGCCCAACACAGGGGCTGAACACTGAAGCTTTCTTT	CASSPTQGLNTEAFF
NA	TRBV9	NA	TRBJ1-3	TGTGCCAGCAGCGCTGGGTCTGGGGCTGGAAACACCATATATTTT	CASSAGSGAGNTIYF
NA	TRBV7-8	NA	TRBJ1-4	TGTGCCAGCAGTAAACCCCGGGGAACTAATGAAAAACTGTTTTTT	CASSKPRGTNEKLFF
NA	TRBV5-1	NA	TRBJ2-4	TGCGCCAGCAGCCACGGAACACCGAAAAACATTCAGTACTTC	CASSHGTPKNIQYF
NA	TRBV21-1	NA	TRBJ1-1	TGTGCCAGCAGCTCGGGCTGGTCAAACACTGAAGCTTTCTTT	CASSSGWSNTEAFF
NA	TRBV6-5	NA	TRBJ1-1	TGTGCCAGCAGTTACTTCCGCGGGGACACTGAAGCTTTCTTT	CASSYFRGDTEAFF